Listed here is a single T cell receptor beta chain. The CDR3 runs 14 residues. Trimming left V 6 bases short and J 4 bases short, with 14 bases between. Germline CDR1 and CDR2: MNHEY and SVGAGI. The sample comes from a study of blood T cell repertoires in COVID-19. Sequencing was performed with immunoSEQ multiplex PCR; in TCRdb, only in-frame clones are kept and a portion is missing. This table holds roughly 100,000 clones, roughly nine tenths found once. Material for sequencing was peripheral blood. The sequence derives from a human donor in a cohort sampled during active COVID-19. The chain uses TRBV6-5 and TRBJ2-3; D is possibly TRBD2 (6 bases). The CDR3 sequence: CASRPSVYPDTQYF. CDR3 coding DNA: TGTGCCAGCAGACCTAGCGTTTACCCAGATACGCAGTATTTT.